This record looks at one T cell receptor (beta chain) sequence and its context. These data are taken from a study of blood T cell repertoires in COVID-19. Study-level information: Researchers got acute and convalescent COVID-19 samples from the United States, Italy and Spain. Sources were T cells, B-cell-depleted T cells, or PBMCs; the material itself was cDNA or gDNA.

Under the authors' procedure: Nucleated cell number was recorded as an estimate derived from reference gene primer amplification. The data were produced by immunoSEQ multiplex PCR, yet TCRdb's version contains in-frame clones alone and is incomplete. Clone size and V and J calls were adopted from that table, with D and trimming inferred from the DNA. The data contain around 260,000 clones, around four fifths of them seen just once; the ten biggest clones take up 4% to 5%. Sequenced sample: peripheral blood. This TCR derives from a man between 60 and 75 years old with acute or convalescent COVID-19.

CDR3 bases: TGCGCCAGCAGCGACTCCAGGGGGGCAAATGAGCAGTTCTTC. Amino acid sequence: CASSDSRGANEQFF. The chain combines TRBV5-1 with TRBJ2-1, with D tentatively TRBD1 (7 bases). The V and J ends lost 4 bases and 7 bases respectively, with 15 bases between them. The CDR3 length is 14 residues. Germline V gene data show CDR1 as SGHRS and CDR2 as YFSETQ. Together with reference TRBV5-1 and TRBJ2-1, the CDR3 gives the full variable domain: KAGVTQTPRYLIKTRGQQVTLSCSPISGHRSVSWYQQTPGQGLQFLFEYFSETQRNKGNFPGRFSGRQFSNSRSEMNVSTLELGDSALYLCASSDSRGANEQFFGPGTRLTVL.